This T cell receptor beta chain was identified during a study of blood T cell repertoires in COVID-19. Study details: Spain, Italy and the United States supplied samples that represented acute and convalescent COVID-19. From T cells, B-cell-depleted T cells, or PBMCs came the material, which was cDNA or gDNA.

This CDR3 is built from 15 residues. Looked up from germline, CDR1 is MDHEN and CDR2 is SYDVKM. Trimming took off 5 bases at V and 4 bases at J, with 17 bases between the two ends. Patients of the Seattle cohort, enrolled during active infection, were followed longitudinally. Repertoires were generated with immunoSEQ multiplex PCR, while TCRdb's copy carries only in-frame clones and drops some. Among 200,000 to 250,000 clones, about four fifths were seen once, and the ten largest hold around 7.8%. The source is a woman older than 75 with COVID-19, enrolled during active disease. The chain has TRBV28 and TRBJ1-2, with D uncertain. Sequenced material: peripheral blood. This CDR3 reads CASSLPAALGYGYTF. The CDR3, as DNA: TGTGCCAGCAGTCTCCCCGCGGCATTGGGCTATGGCTACACCTTC.